This T cell receptor beta chain was observed in a study of human T cells and chemical hapten exposure. On the study more broadly: Chiefly women, the patients showed alopecia areata, totalis or universalis.

Unique molecular identifiers were linked by the library to individual cDNA molecules. Authors' analysis steps: Samples ranged from 23,224 to 690,600 TCRs, with a median of approximately 100,000. A single record per CDR3 protein comes from TCRdb applying MiXCR to the RACE reads. For this entry, the V and J calls and clone size follow TCRdb and not the study's own pipeline. The repertoire holds around 380,000 distinct CDR3 sequences, with about 5.4% as singletons. Concerning this clonotype itself: What it binds is not known.

Documented time point: pre-sensitization, week 0. The sample's treatment: therapeutic diphenylcyclopropenone sensitization with weekly scalp DPC. Study-wide points: The donors suffered from alopecia, so their immune response may not match that of healthy people.

The sequence derives from a young woman with alopecia areata. Some clones in this sample may be carry-over from other donors' samples. Sequencing was performed on whole blood, taken in connection with sensitization to the hapten diphenylcyclopropenone (DPC).

CDR3 coding DNA: TGCGCCAGCGGACGACTAGAGAAAGAGACCCAGTACTTC. Amino acid sequence: CASGRLEKETQYF. The rearrangement uses TRBV10-2 and TRBJ2-5; tentatively, D is TRBD2 (6 bases). CDR3 length: 13 residues. Looked up from germline, CDR1 is WSHSY and CDR2 is SAAADI. The V end was cut by 8 bases, the J end by 3 bases, with 13 bases between.